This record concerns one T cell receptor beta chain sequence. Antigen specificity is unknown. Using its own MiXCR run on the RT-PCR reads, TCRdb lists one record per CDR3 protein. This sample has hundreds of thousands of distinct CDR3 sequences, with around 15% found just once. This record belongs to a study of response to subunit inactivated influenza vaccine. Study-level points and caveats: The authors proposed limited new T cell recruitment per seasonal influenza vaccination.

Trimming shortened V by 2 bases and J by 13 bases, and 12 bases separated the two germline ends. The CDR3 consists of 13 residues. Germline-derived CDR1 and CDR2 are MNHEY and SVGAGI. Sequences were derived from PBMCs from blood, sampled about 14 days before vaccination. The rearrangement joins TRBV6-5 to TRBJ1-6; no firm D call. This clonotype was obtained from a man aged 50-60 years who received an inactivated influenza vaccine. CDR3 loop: CASSYSRNIPLHF. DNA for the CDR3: TGTGCCAGCAGTTACAGCCGGAATATCCCCCTCCACTTT.